Shown below are 28 T cell receptor beta chains from a single sample sequenced in a study of response to subunit inactivated influenza vaccine. MiXCR, applied by TCRdb to the RT-PCR reads, yields one record per CDR3 protein. The sample yields about 650,000 distinct CDR3 sequences, about a sixth seen once. The sequencing here drew on PBMCs from blood, taken roughly 12 days after vaccination. The receptors here all came from a man over 45 who received an inactivated influenza vaccine.

This sequence joins TRBV19 and TRBJ2-7, with D tentatively TRBD1 (6 bases). The germline gives CDR1 LNHDA, CDR2 SQIVND (reference sequence). The CDR3 is 13 residues long. V was cut by 6 bases and J by 2 bases, with 11 bases left in between. CDR3 DNA sequence: TGTGCCAGTAGGCCGGGACAAGCCTACGAGCAGTACTTC. It specifies CASRPGQAYEQYF.

This clonotype was picked up one time. The chain is built from TRBV20-1 and TRBJ2-4; D is unresolved. V was clipped by 7 bases and J by 0 bases, with 10 bases between them. This CDR3 region has 13 residues. Per germline, CDR1 DFQATT and CDR2 SNEGSKA (reference sequence). CDR3 in amino acids: CSVVAIAKNIQYF. The CDR3 nucleotides read TGCAGTGTGGTTGCGATAGCCAAAAACATTCAGTACTTC.

The genes are TRBV7-6 and TRBJ1-1; the D gene is possibly TRBD1 (5 bases). Per the germline V gene, CDR1 is SGHVS and CDR2 is FNYEAQ. V lost 1 base and J lost 0, with 9 bases in between. CDR3 length: 15 amino acids. CDR3 loop: CASSLDTGLNTEAFF. Here the CDR3 DNA reads TGTGCCAGCAGCTTAGATACAGGCCTGAACACTGAAGCTTTCTTT. Filled out from reference TRBV7-6 and TRBJ1-1, the complete variable domain reads GAGVSQSPRYKVTKRGQDVALRCDPISGHVSLYWYRQALGQGPEFLTYFNYEAQQDKSGLPNDRFSAERPEGSISTLTIQRTEQRDSAMYRCASSLDTGLNTEAFFGQGTRLTVV.

This clonotype was counted ten times or more. V and J are TRBV7-3 and TRBJ2-1; 8 nucleotides line up with TRBD1. The germline V gene encodes CDR1 SGHTA and CDR2 FQGTGA. Trimming took 5 bases from V and 0 from J; bases not matched to a gene: 6. CDR3 length: 16 amino acids. Here the CDR3 reads CASSTRQGSSYNEQFF. CDR3 coding DNA: TGTGCCAGCAGCACCCGACAGGGGAGCTCCTACAATGAGCAGTTCTTC.

This clonotype was observed a few times. This chain uses TRBV23-1 with TRBJ2-3; 12 bases map to TRBD2. TRBV23-1 is reported as an ORF; its role is uncertain. This CDR3 region has 18 residues. Germline trimming cut 0 bases from V and 3 bases from J; bases unmatched to any gene: 7. The CDR3: CASSQSDETSGGTDTQYF. The DNA for the CDR3 is TGCGCCAGCAGTCAATCTGACGAAACTAGCGGGGGGACAGATACGCAGTATTTT.

The rearrangement joins TRBV6-1 to TRBJ2-3, with 7 positions matching TRBD2. Trimming removed 6 bases from V and 3 bases from J; junction bases left unmatched: 3. The CDR3 contains 13 residues. The germline gives CDR1 MNHNS, CDR2 SASEGT. DNA for the CDR3: TGTGCCAGCAGGGGGGGGAGGACAGATACGCAGTATTTT. Amino acids: CASRGGRTDTQYF.

The J gene is TRBJ1-1, the V gene TRBV10-3, with a weak D call TRBD1 (5 bases). CDR3 size: 16 residues. V lost 0 bases and J lost 0, with 11 bases in between. Germline-derived CDR1 and CDR2 are ENHRY and SYGVKD. The DNA of the CDR3 is TGTGCCATCAGTGAGTCGATGGGGCACATGAACACTGAAGCTTTCTTT. It yields the protein CAISESMGHMNTEAFF.

The V call is TRBV20-1, the J call TRBJ1-4, with a possible D match to TRBD1 (5 bases). The CDR3 is made up of 14 amino acids. Looked up from germline, CDR1 is DFQATT and CDR2 is SNEGSKA (reference sequence). Trimming pared 1 base from V and 8 bases from J, leaving 14 bases between. CDR3 region: CSARVTQGGEKLFF. CDR3 nucleotide sequence: TGCAGTGCTAGAGTGACTCAGGGCGGGGAAAAACTGTTTTTT.

This clonotype was recorded a few times. This sequence joins TRBV6-2 or TRBV6-3 and TRBJ2-7; D is possibly TRBD1 (5 bases). CDR1 and CDR2 (germline): MNHEY, SVGEGT. CDR3 length: 17 amino acids. Trimming pared 5 bases from V and 2 bases from J, leaving 22 bases between. The CDR3 is CASSRTTAGLVAYEQYF. The CDR3 region has the DNA TGTGCCAGCAGTCGCACCACCGCAGGGTTGGTTGCCTACGAGCAGTACTTC.

The V and J genes are TRBV7-9 and TRBJ2-1; 9 positions match TRBD2. The CDR3 has 17 amino acids. The germline CDR1 and CDR2 sequences are SEHNR and FQNEAQ (reference sequence). The ends lost 3 bases at V and 3 bases at J; junction bases unmatched: 9. CDR3 residues: CASSLGGMTSGYNEQFF. CDR3 sequence (DNA): TGTGCCAGCAGCTTGGGGGGGATGACTAGCGGCTACAATGAGCAGTTCTTC.

This clonotype occurred a few times. This rearrangement joins TRBV19 to TRBJ2-7; perhaps D is TRBD1 or TRBD2 (7 bases each). V lost 5 bases and J lost 2, with 25 bases in between. This CDR3 contains 18 residues. Germline CDR1 and CDR2: LNHDA and SQIVND (reference sequence). The CDR3 DNA reads TGTGCCAGTAGTCCGCGTGTCCCAGGGGGGGGACATACCTACGAGCAGTACTTC. This gives the protein CASSPRVPGGGHTYEQYF.

Many counts were recorded for this clonotype. The chain couples TRBV12-3 or TRBV12-4 to TRBJ2-1, with D perhaps TRBD2 (7 bases). The V end lost 3 bases, the J end lost 9 bases, and 9 bases lay between the germline ends. The CDR3 loop spans 12 amino acids. CDR3 in DNA: TGTGCCAGCAGTTTCGGGGGGCGTGAGCAGTTCTTC. Amino acids: CASSFGGREQFF.

The chain has TRBV5-1 and TRBJ2-3; 8 nucleotides align to TRBD1. The ends lost 4 bases at V and 6 bases at J; junction bases unmatched: 7. There are 14 residues in the CDR3. In germline, CDR1 is SGHRS, CDR2 YFSETQ. CDR3 nucleotides: TGCGCCAGCAGCAAAGGACAGGGATGGGATACGCAGTATTTT. Its translation: CASSKGQGWDTQYF.

This clonotype was seen a few times. The chain employs TRBV5-6 and TRBJ1-2; D call uncertain. This CDR3 contains 13 residues. The V gene lost 0 bases and the J gene lost 12 bases, with 15 bases spanning the gap. Germline V gene lookup returns CDR1 SGHDT and CDR2 YYEEEE. CDR3 nucleotide sequence: TGTGCCAGCAGCTTGGCCACCACCCCCTCGGACACCTTC. Its translation: CASSLATTPSDTF.

This clonotype has only a few counts. This chain joins TRBV7-6 and TRBJ1-4, with a weak D call TRBD1 (5 bases). The length of the CDR3 is 15 residues. V was shortened by 2 bases and J by 4 bases, with 11 bases between the two germline ends. Germline lookup yields CDR1 SGHVS and CDR2 FNYEAQ. The CDR3 spells CASSLSQGNNEKLFF. The CDR3 nucleotides are TGTGCCAGCAGCTTAAGCCAGGGCAATAATGAAAAACTGTTTTTT.

This clonotype has a count of ten or more. CDR3 residues: CASMAGSELVYEQYF. The CDR3 DNA reads as TGTGCCAGCATGGCGGGAAGCGAACTAGTCTACGAGCAGTACTTC. The chain is built from TRBV2 and TRBJ2-7; D is possibly TRBD2 (6 bases). The CDR3 loop spans 15 amino acids. The germline gives CDR1 SNHLY, CDR2 FYNNEI. The germline V and J ends were trimmed by 7 bases and 3 bases, with 19 bases remaining between them.

This clonotype turned up a few times. This chain connects TRBV29-1 to TRBJ2-1; D ambiguous. Germline V gene data show CDR1 as SQVTM and CDR2 as ANQGSEA. With 7 bases removed from V and 10 bases from J, the gap between germline ends came to 14 bases. This CDR3 contains 11 residues. Here the CDR3 DNA reads TGCAGCGCCACGCTTCTGGGCGAGCAGTTCTTC. Translating gives CSATLLGEQFF.

A few counts support this clonotype. The chain recombines TRBV7-3 with TRBJ2-1; 12 nucleotides match TRBD2. CDR1 and CDR2 from the germline V gene are SGHTA and FQGTGA. V trimming: 5 bases; J trimming: 4 bases; junction bases outside the gene matches: 6. The CDR3 contains 16 residues. In DNA form, the CDR3 reads TGTGCCAGCAGCACCCTAGCGGGAGGGCGATACAATGAGCAGTTCTTC. Protein sequence: CASSTLAGGRYNEQFF.

Ten or more counts support this clonotype. This chain links TRBV5-1 with TRBJ2-3; possible D gene TRBD2, 5 bases. The CDR3 sequence is 15 residues long. Deletions cut 4 bases from V and 1 base from J, with 13 bases between. The germline V gene encodes CDR1 SGHRS and CDR2 YFSETQ. In nucleotides, the CDR3 is TGCGCCAGCAGCCCCGGACCCGGGGGCACAGATACGCAGTATTTT. Protein sequence: CASSPGPGGTDTQYF. The variable domain in full, completed from reference TRBV5-1 and TRBJ2-3, reads KAGVTQTPRYLIKTRGQQVTLSCSPISGHRSVSWYQQTPGQGLQFLFEYFSETQRNKGNFPGRFSGRQFSNSRSEMNVSTLELGDSALYLCASSPGPGGTDTQYFGPGTRLTVL.

The rearrangement joins TRBV20-1 to TRBJ1-1; D unresolved. Trimming took 1 base from V and 1 from J, leaving 10 bases between them. Germline V gene sequence: CDR1 DFQATT, CDR2 SNEGSKA (reference sequence). This CDR3 comprises 14 residues. The DNA for the CDR3 is TGCAGTGCTAGAGGTCTTAGGGAGAACACTGAAGCTTTCTTT. Protein sequence: CSARGLRENTEAFF.

The rearrangement joins TRBV10-3 to TRBJ2-7; 8 nucleotides align to TRBD1. The germline CDR1 and CDR2 sequences are ENHRY and SYGVKD. This CDR3 has 13 residues. The V and J ends lost 6 bases and 5 bases, in that order; junction bases with no gene match: 6. The CDR3 sequence: CAISRQGIDEQYF. The CDR3 DNA reads TGTGCCATCAGCCGACAGGGGATTGACGAGCAGTACTTC.

This clonotype was seen more than once but under ten times. CDR3: CASRMSGANVLTF. The CDR3 DNA reads TGTGCCAGCAGAATGTCTGGGGCCAACGTCCTGACTTTC. The chain recombines TRBV27 with TRBJ2-6; the D is unclear. The CDR3 has 13 amino acids. The germline V and J ends were trimmed by 6 bases and 1 base, with 4 bases remaining between them. Looked up from germline, CDR1 is MNHEY and CDR2 is SMNVEV (reference sequence).

This clonotype occurred a few times. The V call is TRBV5-6, the J call TRBJ2-3; maybe TRBD1 (5 bases). This CDR3 spans 14 amino acids. Germline-derived CDR1 and CDR2 are SGHDT and YYEEEE. Deletions cut 2 bases from V and 7 bases from J, with 14 bases between. The CDR3 DNA is TGTGCCAGCAGCTTCTACCAGGGAATGAATACGCAGTATTTT. Its translation: CASSFYQGMNTQYF.

There are many counts of this clonotype. The rearrangement joins TRBV4-1 to TRBJ1-3; possible D gene TRBD1, 5 bases. CDR1 and CDR2 (germline): MGHRA, YSYEKL. V lost 3 bases to trimming and J lost 2 bases, with 17 bases between them. The CDR3 loop spans 17 amino acids. CDR3 region: CASSHRVTGGPGNTIYF. For the CDR3, the DNA is TGCGCCAGCAGCCACCGAGTCACAGGTGGTCCTGGAAACACCATATATTTT.

This clonotype was observed a few times. For the CDR3, the DNA is TGTGCCAGCAGCCGGGGACTAGTCCCGGAGACCCAGTACTTC. Translation: CASSRGLVPETQYF. The rearrangement joins TRBV14 to TRBJ2-5; 8 positions agree with TRBD2. The CDR3 is 14 residues long. Trimming removed 4 bases from V and 5 bases from J; junction bases left unmatched: 6. Per the germline V gene, CDR1 is SGHDN and CDR2 is FVKESK.

In its sample, this clonotype was seen many times. This chain joins TRBV5-1 and TRBJ2-7; 7 bases fit TRBD2. The CDR3 totals 13 residues. Trimming at V came to 0 bases and at J to 8 bases, leaving 5 bases not matched to a gene. Germline-derived CDR1 and CDR2 are SGHRS and YFSETQ. CDR3 sequence: CASSLGLRGKQYF. The CDR3 DNA is TGCGCCAGCAGCTTGGGATTGCGGGGGAAGCAGTACTTC.

This clonotype was seen a handful of times. The CDR3, as DNA: TGTGCCAGCCAGCGAGGGCCGGAGACCCAGTACTTC. It yields the protein CASQRGPETQYF. V and J are TRBV6-5 and TRBJ2-5, with D possibly matching TRBD2 (5 bases). V was pared by 8 bases and J by 5 bases, with 12 bases between. The CDR3 length is 12 residues. CDR1 MNHEY and CDR2 SVGAGI come from the germline V gene.

This clonotype was observed a few times. The rearrangement uses TRBV12-5 and TRBJ1-2; TRBD1 matches at 7 bases. The germline gives CDR1 LGHNT, CDR2 FRNRAP. Trimming took 3 bases from V and 4 from J; bases not matched to a gene: 8. The CDR3 runs to 15 residues. The CDR3, as DNA: TGTGCTAGTGGTTTAGGAGGGGGCGGAGGCTATGGCTACACCTTC. This codes for CASGLGGGGGYGYTF. Full variable domain (rest looked up from reference TRBV12-5 and TRBJ1-2): DARVTQTPRHKVTEMGQEVTMRCQPILGHNTVFWYRQTMMQGLELLAYFRNRAPLDDSGMPKDRFSAEMPDATLATLKIQPSEPRDSAVYFCASGLGGGGGYGYTFGSGTRLTVV.